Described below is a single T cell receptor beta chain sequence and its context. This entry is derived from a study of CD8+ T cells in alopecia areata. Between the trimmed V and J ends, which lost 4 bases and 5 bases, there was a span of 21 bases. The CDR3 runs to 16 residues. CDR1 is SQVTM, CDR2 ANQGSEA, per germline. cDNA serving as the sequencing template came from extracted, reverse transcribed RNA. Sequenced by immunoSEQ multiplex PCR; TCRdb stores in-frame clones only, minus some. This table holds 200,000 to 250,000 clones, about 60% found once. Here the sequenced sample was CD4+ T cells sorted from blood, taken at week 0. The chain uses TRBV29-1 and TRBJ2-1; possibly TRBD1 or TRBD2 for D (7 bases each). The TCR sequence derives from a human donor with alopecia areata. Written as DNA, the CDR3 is TGCAGCGTTGCTAAGAAGGGGGCGGGGGTCAACAATGAGCAGTTCTTC. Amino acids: CSVAKKGAGVNNEQFF.